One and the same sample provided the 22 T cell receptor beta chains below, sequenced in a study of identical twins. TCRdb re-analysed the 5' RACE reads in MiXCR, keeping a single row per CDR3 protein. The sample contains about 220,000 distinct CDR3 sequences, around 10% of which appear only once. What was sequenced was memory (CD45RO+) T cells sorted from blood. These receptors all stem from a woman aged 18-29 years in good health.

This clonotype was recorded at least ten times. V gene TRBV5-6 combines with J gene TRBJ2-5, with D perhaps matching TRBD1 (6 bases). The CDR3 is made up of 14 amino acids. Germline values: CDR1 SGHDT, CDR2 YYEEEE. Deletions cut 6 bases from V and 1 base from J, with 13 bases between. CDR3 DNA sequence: TGTGCCAGCATTTTGAAACAGGGCCAAGAGACCCAGTACTTC. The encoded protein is CASILKQGQETQYF.

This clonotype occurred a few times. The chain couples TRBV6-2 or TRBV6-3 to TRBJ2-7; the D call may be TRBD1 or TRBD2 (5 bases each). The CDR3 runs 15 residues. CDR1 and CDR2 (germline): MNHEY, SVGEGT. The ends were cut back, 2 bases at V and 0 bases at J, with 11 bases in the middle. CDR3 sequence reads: CASSYRGRISYEQYF. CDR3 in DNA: TGTGCCAGCAGTTACCGGGGACGGATCTCCTACGAGCAGTACTTC.

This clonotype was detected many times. The CDR3: CASSLLTSGENEQFF. CDR3 nucleotides: TGCGCCAGCAGCCTCTTGACTAGCGGGGAAAATGAGCAGTTCTTC. This chain joins TRBV5-1 and TRBJ2-1; TRBD2 aligns across 11 bases. V lost 4 bases to trimming and J lost 7 bases; unmatched junction nucleotides: 7. The CDR3 is 15 residues long. Germline CDR1 reads SGHRS; CDR2 reads YFSETQ.

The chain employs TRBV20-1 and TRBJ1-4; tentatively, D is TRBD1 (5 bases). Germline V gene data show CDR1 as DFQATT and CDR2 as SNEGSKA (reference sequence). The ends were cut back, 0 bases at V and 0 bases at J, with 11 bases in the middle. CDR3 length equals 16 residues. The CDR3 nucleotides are TGCAGTGCTAGAGATTTAATGGGGGCAACTAATGAAAAACTGTTTTTT. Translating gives CSARDLMGATNEKLFF.

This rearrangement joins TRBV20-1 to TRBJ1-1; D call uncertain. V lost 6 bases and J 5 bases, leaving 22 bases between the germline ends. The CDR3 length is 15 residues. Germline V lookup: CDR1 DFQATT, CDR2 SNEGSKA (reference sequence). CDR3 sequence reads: CSATVFGQPGTEAFF. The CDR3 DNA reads TGCAGTGCGACGGTTTTTGGCCAGCCAGGAACTGAAGCTTTCTTT.

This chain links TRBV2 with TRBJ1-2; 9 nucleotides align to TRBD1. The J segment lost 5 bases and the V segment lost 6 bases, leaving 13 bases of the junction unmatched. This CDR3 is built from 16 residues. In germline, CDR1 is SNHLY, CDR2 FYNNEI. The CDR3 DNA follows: TGTGCCAGCAGCGAACCTCGTAGGACAGGGGATTATGGCTACACCTTC. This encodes CASSEPRRTGDYGYTF. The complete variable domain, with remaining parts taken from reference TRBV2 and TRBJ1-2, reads EPEVTQTPSHQVTQMGQEVILRCVPISNHLYFYWYRQILGQKVEFLVSFYNNEISEKSEIFDDQFSVERPDGSNFTLKIRSTKLEDSAMYFCASSEPRRTGDYGYTFGSGTRLTVV.

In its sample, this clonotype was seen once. This CDR3 is CASSLETLSYEQYF. CDR3 nucleotides: TGTGCCAGCAGCTTGGAGACCCTCTCCTACGAGCAGTACTTC. The rearrangement joins TRBV7-2 to TRBJ2-7; D not certain. The CDR3 consists of 14 residues. The V and J ends lost 3 bases and 0 bases respectively, with 9 bases between them. Germline V gene lookup returns CDR1 SGHTA and CDR2 FQGNSA.

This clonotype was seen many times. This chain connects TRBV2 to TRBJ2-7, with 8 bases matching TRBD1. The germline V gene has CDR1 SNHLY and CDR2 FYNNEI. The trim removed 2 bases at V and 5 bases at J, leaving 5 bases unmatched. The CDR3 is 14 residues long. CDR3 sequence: CASSESRGLNEQYF. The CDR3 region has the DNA TGTGCCAGCAGTGAAAGCAGGGGGCTAAACGAGCAGTACTTC.

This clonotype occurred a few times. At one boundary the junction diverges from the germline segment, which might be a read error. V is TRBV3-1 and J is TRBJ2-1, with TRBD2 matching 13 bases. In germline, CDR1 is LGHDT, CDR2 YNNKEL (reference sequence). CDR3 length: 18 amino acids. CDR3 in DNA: TGTGCCTGCAGTTTGGGACTAGCGGGATTGGGCGGCTACAATGAGCAGTTCTTC. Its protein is CACSLGLAGLGGYNEQFF.

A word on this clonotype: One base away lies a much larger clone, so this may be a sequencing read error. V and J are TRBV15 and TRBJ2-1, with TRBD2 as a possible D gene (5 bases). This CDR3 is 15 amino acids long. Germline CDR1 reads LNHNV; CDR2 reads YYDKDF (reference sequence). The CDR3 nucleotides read TGTGCCACCAGTCTACCGGGGAGCTCCTTCAATGAGCAGTTCTTC. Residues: CATSLPGSSFNEQFF. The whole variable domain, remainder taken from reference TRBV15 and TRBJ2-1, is DAMVIQNPRYQVTQFGKPVTLSCSQTLNHNVMYWYQQKSSQAPKLLFHYYDKDFNNEADTPDNFQSRRPNTSFCFLDIRSPGLGDTAMYLCATSLPGSSFNEQFFGPGTRLTVL.

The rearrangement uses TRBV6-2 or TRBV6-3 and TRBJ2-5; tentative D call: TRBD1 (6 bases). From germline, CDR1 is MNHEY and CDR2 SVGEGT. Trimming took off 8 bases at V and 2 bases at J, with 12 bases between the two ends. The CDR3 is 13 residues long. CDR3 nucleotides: TGTGCCAGCGTGCGGACAGCTCAAGAGACCCAGTACTTC. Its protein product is CASVRTAQETQYF.

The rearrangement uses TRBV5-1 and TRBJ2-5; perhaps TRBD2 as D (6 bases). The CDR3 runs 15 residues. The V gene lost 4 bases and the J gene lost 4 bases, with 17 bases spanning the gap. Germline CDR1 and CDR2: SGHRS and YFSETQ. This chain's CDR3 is CASSPVEGRRETQYF. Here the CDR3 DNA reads TGCGCCAGCAGCCCCGTGGAGGGACGGAGAGAGACCCAGTACTTC.

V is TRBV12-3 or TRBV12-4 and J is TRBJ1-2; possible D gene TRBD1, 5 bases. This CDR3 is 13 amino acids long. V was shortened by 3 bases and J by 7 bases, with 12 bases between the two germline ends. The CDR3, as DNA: TGTGCCAGCAGTTTTGGGGGAGGTGGTGGCTACACCTTC. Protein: CASSFGGGGGYTF.

For the CDR3, the DNA is TGCAGTGCTAGACCCGTAGCGGGATCTAACATCTACGAGCAGTACTTC. Protein sequence: CSARPVAGSNIYEQYF. The J gene is TRBJ2-7, the V gene TRBV20-1; 8 bases agree with TRBD2. The CDR3 loop spans 16 amino acids. CDR1 DFQATT and CDR2 SNEGSKA come from the germline V gene (reference sequence). Losses at the gene ends were 2 bases for V and 3 bases for J; bases not matched to a gene: 12.

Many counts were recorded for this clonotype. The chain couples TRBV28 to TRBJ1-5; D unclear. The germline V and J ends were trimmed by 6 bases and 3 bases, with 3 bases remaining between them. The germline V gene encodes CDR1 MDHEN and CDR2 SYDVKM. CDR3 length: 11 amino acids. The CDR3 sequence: CASRDNQPQHF. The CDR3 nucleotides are TGTGCCAGCAGAGACAATCAGCCCCAGCATTTT.

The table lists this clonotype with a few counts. Here the CDR3 DNA reads TGTGCCAGCAGCTTGGGAGTAGCGGGAGGACCCACAGATACGCAGTATTTT. As protein: CASSLGVAGGPTDTQYF. The chain links TRBV5-8 to TRBJ2-3, with TRBD2 matching over 10 bases. The CDR3 loop spans 17 amino acids. Germline CDR1 SGHTS, CDR2 YDEGEE. V dropped 0 bases and J dropped 2; count of bases not matched to a gene: 6.

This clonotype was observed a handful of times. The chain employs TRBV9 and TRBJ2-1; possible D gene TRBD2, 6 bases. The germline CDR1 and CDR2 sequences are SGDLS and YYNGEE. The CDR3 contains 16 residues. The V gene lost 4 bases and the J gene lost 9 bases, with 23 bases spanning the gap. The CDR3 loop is CASSPSTSPLQSEQFF. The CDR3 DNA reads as TGTGCCAGCAGCCCCTCTACTAGCCCCCTACAGAGTGAGCAGTTCTTC.

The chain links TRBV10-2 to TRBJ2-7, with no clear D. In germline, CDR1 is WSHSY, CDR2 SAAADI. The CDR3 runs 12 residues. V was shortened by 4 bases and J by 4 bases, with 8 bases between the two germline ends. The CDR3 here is CASSGQLYEQYF. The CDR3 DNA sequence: TGCGCCAGCAGTGGACAACTTTACGAGCAGTACTTC.

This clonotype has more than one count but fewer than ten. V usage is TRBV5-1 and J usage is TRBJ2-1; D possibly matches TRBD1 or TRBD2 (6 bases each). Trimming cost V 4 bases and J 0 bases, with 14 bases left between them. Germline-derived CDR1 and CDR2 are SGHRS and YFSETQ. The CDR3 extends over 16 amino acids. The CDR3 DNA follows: TGCGCCAGCAGCGTCGGAGGGGGGAGCTCCTACAATGAGCAGTTCTTC. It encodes CASSVGGGSSYNEQFF.

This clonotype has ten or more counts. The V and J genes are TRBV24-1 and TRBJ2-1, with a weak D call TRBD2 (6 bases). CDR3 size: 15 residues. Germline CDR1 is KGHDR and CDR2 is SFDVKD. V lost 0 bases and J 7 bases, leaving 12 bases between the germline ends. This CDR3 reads CATSDLRETGNEQFF. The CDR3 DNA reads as TGTGCCACCAGTGATTTGCGGGAGACGGGGAATGAGCAGTTCTTC.

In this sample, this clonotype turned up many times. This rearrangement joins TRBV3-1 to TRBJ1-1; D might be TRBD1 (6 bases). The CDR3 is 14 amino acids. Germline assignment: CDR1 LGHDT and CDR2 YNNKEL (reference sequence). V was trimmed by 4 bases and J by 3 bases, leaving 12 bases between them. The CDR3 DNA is TGTGCCAGCAGCCCCTACAGGGCGGACACTGAAGCTTTCTTT. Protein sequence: CASSPYRADTEAFF.

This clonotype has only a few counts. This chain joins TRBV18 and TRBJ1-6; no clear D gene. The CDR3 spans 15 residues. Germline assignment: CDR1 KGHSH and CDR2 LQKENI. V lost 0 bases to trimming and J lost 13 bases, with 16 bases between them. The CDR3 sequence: CASSPPRQVFSPLHF. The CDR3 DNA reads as TGTGCCAGCTCACCACCGCGGCAGGTCTTTTCTCCCCTCCACTTT.